This TCR beta chain came from a study of CD8 T cells in ankylosing spondylitis (dated 2017 in TCRdb). Regarding the complete study: The study profiled T cell receptor beta repertoires in healthy donors and ankylosing spondylitis patients to find disease-linked TCR variants. Peripheral blood was sampled, and synovial fluid was additionally collected from ankylosing spondylitis patients. The whole study cohort included 95 to 130 healthy donors and 25 ankylosing spondylitis patients. The study at large found these results: The disease-linked clones had a CD8+ phenotype and were found at relatively low frequencies in peripheral blood. Blood from ankylosing spondylitis patients appeared to be characterized by a TCR beta motif made up of 8 or 9 highly homologous amino acid variants. Some TCR beta motif variants had previously been reported in synovial fluid and blood of reactive arthritis patients, which suggested common disease-initiation mechanisms. Significant enrichment of the disease-linked clones was reported in matched synovial fluid samples from ankylosing spondylitis patients.

Trimming at the junction amounts to 5 bases on V and 7 bases on J, and the germline ends lie 15 bases apart. Counted from cysteine to phenylalanine, this CDR3 has 13 amino acids. This entry keeps only the CDR3 DNA: 39 bases, framed from base 1. CDR1 is given as SGHTA and CDR2 as FQGNSA, both from the germline V gene. The instrument given in TCRdb is Illumina HiSeq 2500. Quantitative 5'-RACE with molecular barcodes was used to prepare TCR beta libraries. The paper's processing steps were these. A new computational method, built on a probabilistic model of VDJ rearrangement, was used to identify disease-linked TCR variants. TCRdb ran its own pipeline on the public reads, namely fastp trimming at Q25 and MiXCR clone calling, and kept in-frame beta chains. Each CDR3 protein appears once, grouped with its most common genes and DNA. TCRdb assigned the V and J calls; the authors' analysis was not used. A total of roughly 400,000 distinct CDR3 sequences appear in this sample, under 25% of them only once. In total, the top ten clones hold less than 20% of the sample.

This clonotype occurred a few times. Its antigen is not yet known. Base quality data are lacking; no much larger clone is found one base away. Specimen: blood, either unsorted or a sorted T cell fraction (not recorded which). This receptor was obtained from a male donor with ankylosing spondylitis. The rearranged segments are TRBV7-2 and TRBJ2-7, with the D call perhaps TRBD1 or TRBD2, as 5 bases match in each case. The DNA reads TGTGCCAGCAGCCCAGGGACGTGGAGGGAGCAGTACTTC. It encodes CASSPGTWREQYF. The entire variable domain, with the stretches around the CDR3 drawn from the reference TRBV7-2 and TRBJ2-7 proteins, is GAGVSQSPSNKVTEKGKDVELRCDPISGHTALYWYRQSLGQGLEFLIYFQGNSAPDKSGLPSDRFSAERTGGSVSTLTIQRTQQEDSAVYLCASSPGTWREQYFGPGTRLTVT.